This TCR beta chain was identified during a study of read filtering for tumor transcriptome and immune sequencing. Background on the study: Eight or nine patients were R-ISS I, 16 were R-ISS II, about seven were R-ISS III. Whole-transcriptome libraries were prepared after DNase treatment. RNA-seq yielded only roughly 80 to 1,300 TCR reads, IR-seq about 3.5 to 10.27 million.

Bone marrow was sampled from every patient at the time of active disease. V lost 6 bases and J lost 2; bases outside the gene matches: 9. Germline CDR1 LGHDT, CDR2 YNNKEL (reference sequence). The CDR3 length is 17 residues. From roughly 390 ng of RNA, a library with molecular barcoded alpha/delta and beta/gamma adaptors was made. A single record per CDR3 protein comes from TCRdb applying MiXCR to the reads. The data show approximately 90,000 distinct CDR3 sequences, with roughly a fifth seen just once and over 9.5% held by the top ten. The V gene is TRBV3-1, the J gene TRBJ2-3; 12 positions match TRBD2. The TCR sequence derives from a donor at least 40 years old with multiple myeloma. Sequenced input: a population of CD138-negative cells sorted from bone marrow. CDR3 nucleotides: TGTGCCAGCAGTGGAACTAGCGGGGGGACCATCACAGATACGCAGTATTTT. Translation gives CASSGTSGGTITDTQYF.